The sequence of this T cell receptor beta chain was determined in a study of memory CD4+ T cells and cytomegalovirus serostatus. Study-wide background: Donors were healthy Belgian adults, 10 or so CMV seropositive and about two dozen seronegative.

Single viable CD3+CD4+CD8-CD45RO+ cells were sorted as the memory CD4+ T cells. A remark on this clone: Its antigen is not known. Distinct nucleotide sequences in the sample also encode this CDR3.

Regarding the study as a whole: Repertoires predicted CMV serostatus with median bootstrapped AUC of about 0.94.

Data came from immunoSEQ multiplex PCR; TCRdb stores just in-frame clones and leaves some out. The repertoire includes 25,000 to 30,000 clones, 70% to 80% of them detected once, and over 0.6% sits in the top ten. V lost 2 bases and J lost 0, with 5 bases in between. Germline loops: CDR1 GTSNPN, CDR2 SVGIG (reference sequence). This CDR3 contains 13 residues. The J gene is TRBJ1-5, the V gene TRBV30; D not certain. This sequence was found in an adult in good health and CMV-seronegative. Sequenced: memory CD4+ T cells from blood. This CDR3 is CAWSPDSNQPQHF. The CDR3 DNA is TGTGCCTGGAGTCCCGATAGCAATCAGCCCCAGCATTTT.